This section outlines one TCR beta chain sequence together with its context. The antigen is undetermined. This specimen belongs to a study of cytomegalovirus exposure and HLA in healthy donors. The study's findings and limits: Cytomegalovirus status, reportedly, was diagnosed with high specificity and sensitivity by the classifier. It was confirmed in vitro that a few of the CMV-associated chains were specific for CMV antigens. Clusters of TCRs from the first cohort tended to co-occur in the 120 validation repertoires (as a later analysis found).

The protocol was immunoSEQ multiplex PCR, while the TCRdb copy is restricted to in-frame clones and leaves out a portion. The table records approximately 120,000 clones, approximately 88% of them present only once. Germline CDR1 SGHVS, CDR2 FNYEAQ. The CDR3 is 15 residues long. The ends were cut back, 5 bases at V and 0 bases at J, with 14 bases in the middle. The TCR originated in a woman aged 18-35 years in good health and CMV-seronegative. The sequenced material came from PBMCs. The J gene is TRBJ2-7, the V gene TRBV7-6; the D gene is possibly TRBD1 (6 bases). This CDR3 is CASSPEQGNSYEQYF. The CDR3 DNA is TGTGCCAGCAGCCCGGAGCAGGGGAACTCCTACGAGCAGTACTTC.